Sequencing of this T cell receptor (beta chain) was carried out in a study of cytomegalovirus exposure and HLA in healthy donors. Study details: Earlier findings included nearly 120 million unique TCR beta sequences obtained from 150 million to 200 million T cells.

Vbeta (60) and Jbeta (13) primers were used in the PCR. The protocol was immunoSEQ multiplex PCR, while the TCRdb copy is restricted to in-frame clones and leaves out a portion. The sample lists over 150,000 clones, around 85% seen once, with 1.9% in the top ten. This cohort consisted of healthy bone marrow donors. Sequencing was done on a sample of PBMCs. This receptor was obtained from a human donor in good health.

The CDR3: CASIQTTSGVRQTQYF. The DNA of the CDR3 is TGTGCCAGCATCCAGACCACTAGCGGGGTTCGACAGACCCAGTACTTC. The chain links TRBV6-6 to TRBJ2-5, with 10 bases aligning to TRBD2. The CDR3 contains 16 residues. Losses at the gene ends were 7 bases for V and 6 bases for J; bases not matched to a gene: 14. Germline V gives CDR1 MNHNY, CDR2 SVGAGI (reference sequence).